Shown below are 25 T cell receptor beta chains from a single sample sequenced in a study of human T cells and chemical hapten exposure. TCRdb independently ran MiXCR on the RACE reads; one entry per CDR3 protein. The sample has 75,000 to 100,000 distinct CDR3 sequences, approximately 13% seen once; the top ten hold 2% to 2.5%. This sample's time point: patch test 1, 2 weeks after DPC sensitization. Treatment defined: therapeutic diphenylcyclopropenone sensitization with weekly scalp DPC. The source was whole blood, collected in connection with sensitization to the hapten diphenylcyclopropenone (DPC). These receptor sequences come from a woman in her thirties or forties with alopecia areata. Some clones in this sample may be carry-over from other donors' samples.

The sample holds a few counts of this clonotype. The CDR3 nucleotides read TGTGCCAGCAGCTTCGACAGTGAAGCTTTCTTT. Translating gives CASSFDSEAFF. The chain uses TRBV5-6 and TRBJ1-1; possible D gene TRBD1, 5 bases. V was pared by 2 bases and J by 7 bases, with 6 bases between. This CDR3 is built from 11 residues. The germline V gene encodes CDR1 SGHDT and CDR2 YYEEEE.

This clonotype was observed a handful of times. The CDR3 bases are TGCAGTGCTAGTATCGGGAGCAACACAGATACGCAGTATTTT. Translation gives CSASIGSNTDTQYF. The rearrangement links TRBV20-1 to TRBJ2-3; a weak D match, TRBD2 (6 bases). Trimming left V 3 bases short and J 2 bases short, with 12 bases between. In germline, CDR1 is DFQATT, CDR2 SNEGSKA (reference sequence). The CDR3 consists of 14 residues.

This clonotype has just a few counts. The gene calls are TRBV29-1 and TRBJ1-1; 7 bases line up with TRBD1. Germline CDR1 and CDR2: SQVTM and ANQGSEA. The CDR3 is 14 amino acids. The J segment lost 7 bases and the V segment lost 5 bases, leaving 13 bases of the junction unmatched. Here the CDR3 reads CSVSPSTGIREAFF. Here the CDR3 DNA reads TGCAGCGTTTCCCCTTCGACAGGGATACGTGAAGCTTTCTTT.

There are many counts of this clonotype. The CDR3 DNA reads as TGTGCCAGCAGCTTAGGGCCTAGGCAGGCGGCCCTCACAACTAACTATGGCTACACCTTC. Amino acid sequence: CASSLGPRQAALTTNYGYTF. The chain uses TRBV7-2 and TRBJ1-2; D gene uncertain. Trimming removed 1 base from V and 0 bases from J, with 24 bases in between. The CDR3 totals 20 residues. The germline V gene encodes CDR1 SGHTA and CDR2 FQGNSA.

The chain uses TRBV29-1 and TRBJ2-1; D might be TRBD1 or TRBD2, each matching 5 bases. The CDR3 covers 13 residues. The V gene lost 7 bases and the J gene lost 3 bases, with 13 bases spanning the gap. The germline CDR1 and CDR2 sequences are SQVTM and ANQGSEA. CDR3 nucleotide sequence: TGCAGCGGGGTCGGGGCAGGCTACAATGAGCAGTTCTTC. Residues: CSGVGAGYNEQFF.

V and J are TRBV6-1 and TRBJ2-3; 7 nucleotides match TRBD2. The CDR3 is made up of 16 amino acids. Germline values: CDR1 MNHNS, CDR2 SASEGT. Unmatched junction bases numbered 12, after V lost 4 bases and J lost 5 bases. The DNA for the CDR3 is TGTGCCAGCAGTGGGAGACTAGCTGGCTCTCTAGATACGCAGTATTTT. As protein: CASSGRLAGSLDTQYF.

There are a few counts of this clonotype. The rearrangement uses TRBV12-3 or TRBV12-4 and TRBJ1-1; D unresolved. The CDR3 runs to 14 residues. V lost 5 bases, J lost 1 base, and 11 bases lay in between. In nucleotides, the CDR3 is TGTGCCAGCAGTCCTCAAGGGAAGAACACTGAAGCTTTCTTT. Its protein is CASSPQGKNTEAFF.

The chain has TRBV6-6 and TRBJ2-7; 12 positions match TRBD2. Trimming took 4 bases from V and 7 from J; bases not matched to a gene: 8. This CDR3 comprises 15 residues. In germline, CDR1 is MNHNY, CDR2 SVGAGI (reference sequence). The CDR3 DNA reads TGTGCCAGCAGTTCCAGACTAGCGGGAGTGTTTGAGCAGTACTTC. It translates to CASSSRLAGVFEQYF.

This clonotype was detected a few times. This sequence joins TRBV28 and TRBJ2-7; a weak D match, TRBD2 (5 bases). There are 15 residues in the CDR3. Germline CDR1 MDHEN, CDR2 SYDVKM. V lost 5 bases, J lost 6 bases, and 20 bases lay in between. The CDR3 DNA sequence: TGTGCCAGCAGTCGCCCGACCGCGGCAGAGGGCGAGCAGTACTTC. This codes for CASSRPTAAEGEQYF.

The CDR3 DNA reads TGTGCCAGCAGTCAGGGGATCAATGAGCAGTTCTTC. This codes for CASSQGINEQFF. This sequence joins TRBV6-6 and TRBJ2-1, with D maybe TRBD1 (6 bases). This CDR3 is 12 amino acids long. Germline CDR1 is MNHNY and CDR2 is SVGAGI (reference sequence). V was cut by 5 bases and J by 6 bases, with 8 bases left in between.

This clonotype was detected only a few times. V and J are TRBV2 and TRBJ2-5; D is unclear. The CDR3 sequence is 13 residues long. The germline CDR1 and CDR2 sequences are SNHLY and FYNNEI. V was shortened by 3 bases and J by 1 base, with 6 bases between the two germline ends. DNA of the CDR3: TGTGCCAGCAGTGACCCTAGCCAAGAGACCCAGTACTTC. Translated: CASSDPSQETQYF.

The table lists this clonotype with many counts. The chain has TRBV12-3 or TRBV12-4 and TRBJ2-7; TRBD2 matches 8 bases. This CDR3 region has 13 residues. The J segment lost 6 bases and the V segment lost 2 bases, leaving 3 bases of the junction unmatched. Written as DNA, the CDR3 is TGTGCCAGCAGTTTACAGCTAGCGGGCGAGCAGTACTTC. Its translation: CASSLQLAGEQYF.

The table lists this clonotype with a few counts. The chain is built from TRBV7-2 and TRBJ2-7; D is uncertain. Germline loops: CDR1 SGHTA, CDR2 FQGNSA. This CDR3 spans 13 amino acids. Trimming stripped 4 bases from V and 0 bases from J, with 7 bases between. In nucleotides, the CDR3 is TGTGCCAGCAGCTCACTGAACTCCTACGAGCAGTACTTC. Protein product: CASSSLNSYEQYF.

This clonotype was counted between two and nine times. V gene TRBV4-2 combines with J gene TRBJ2-5; D might be TRBD1 or TRBD2, each matching 5 bases. The CDR3 is 13 amino acids. V was trimmed by 8 bases and J by 2 bases, leaving 12 bases between them. Germline values: CDR1 LGHNA, CDR2 YNFKEQ. The CDR3 reads CASSAGAQETQYF. CDR3 in DNA: TGTGCCAGCTCAGCCGGGGCTCAAGAGACCCAGTACTTC.

Only a few counts were recorded for this clonotype. This chain links TRBV7-9 with TRBJ2-1, with TRBD1 matching 7 bases. This CDR3 has 13 residues. V trimming: 3 bases; J trimming: 9 bases; junction bases outside the gene matches: 5. The germline V gene has CDR1 SEHNR and CDR2 FQNEAQ (reference sequence). The chain's CDR3 is CASSFSRQGEQFF. CDR3 DNA: TGTGCCAGCAGCTTTTCCAGACAGGGTGAGCAGTTCTTC.

This clonotype was observed a handful of times. The CDR3: CSARDPNPNEQFF. CDR3 coding DNA: TGCAGTGCTAGAGATCCCAACCCCAACGAGCAGTTCTTC. This sequence joins TRBV20-1 and TRBJ2-1; no firm D call. V gave up 0 bases and J gave up 10 bases, with 13 bases separating them. This CDR3 spans 13 amino acids. The germline CDR1 and CDR2 sequences are DFQATT and SNEGSKA (reference sequence).

The chain couples TRBV3-1 to TRBJ2-7, with unresolved D. Trimming took 4 bases from V and 2 from J, leaving 12 bases between them. This CDR3 has 14 amino acids. Germline V CDR1 and CDR2: LGHDT, YNNKEL (reference sequence). CDR3 amino acids: CASSLTLFPYEQYF. The DNA for the CDR3 is TGTGCCAGCAGCCTCACCCTTTTCCCCTACGAGCAGTACTTC.

This chain joins TRBV20-1 and TRBJ2-3; the D gene is possibly TRBD2 (5 bases). V shed 5 bases and J shed 3 bases, with 12 bases lying between them. The germline gives CDR1 DFQATT, CDR2 SNEGSKA (reference sequence). The CDR3 runs to 13 residues. The chain's CDR3 is CSAAGIVTDTQYF. CDR3 sequence (DNA): TGCAGTGCTGCGGGTATTGTTACAGATACGCAGTATTTT.

This clonotype showed up many times. CDR3 protein: CASSLGRVRETQYF. The CDR3 nucleotides are TGCGCCAGCAGCTTGGGGAGGGTCCGAGAGACCCAGTACTTC. This chain uses TRBV5-1 with TRBJ2-5, with a tentative D call TRBD2 (6 bases). V was clipped by 0 bases and J by 4 bases, with 10 bases between them. The CDR3 has 14 residues. In germline, CDR1 is SGHRS, CDR2 YFSETQ.

This clonotype was seen more than once but under ten times. The chain recombines TRBV28 with TRBJ2-2; tentative D call: TRBD1 (6 bases). This CDR3 comprises 14 residues. The V end was cut by 6 bases, the J end by 4 bases, with 12 bases between. The germline CDR1 and CDR2 sequences are MDHEN and SYDVKM. CDR3 residues: CASSAGTPTGELFF. The CDR3 DNA reads TGTGCCAGCAGCGCTGGGACACCCACCGGGGAGCTGTTTTTT.

The V and J genes are TRBV6-2 or TRBV6-3 and TRBJ2-7; 7 nucleotides align to TRBD1. The CDR3 has 16 residues. CDR1 and CDR2 from the germline V gene are MNHEY and SVGEGT. V shed 6 bases, J shed 2 bases, and the junction held 13 bases outside the gene matches. The CDR3 is CASRLRQGFGTYEQYF. The CDR3 DNA reads TGTGCCAGCAGATTGCGACAGGGTTTTGGTACCTACGAGCAGTACTTC.

This clonotype has at least ten counts. This rearrangement joins TRBV6-1 to TRBJ1-1; weak D call: TRBD1 (5 bases). V was shortened by 5 bases and J by 1 base, with 11 bases between the two germline ends. CDR3 size: 14 residues. The germline CDR1 and CDR2 sequences are MNHNS and SASEGT. The CDR3 reads CASSTGQGNTEAFF. The CDR3 DNA reads as TGTGCCAGCAGTACGGGTCAGGGGAACACTGAAGCTTTCTTT.

This clonotype was picked up a small number of times. V usage is TRBV6-2 or TRBV6-3 and J usage is TRBJ2-7; no clear D. The V gene lost 6 bases and the J gene lost 3 bases, with 12 bases spanning the gap. The length of the CDR3 is 13 residues. The germline CDR1 and CDR2 sequences are MNHEY and SVGEGT. In DNA, the CDR3 is TGTGCCAGCAGAGGTAGTACTCTCTACGAGCAGTACTTC. Amino acids: CASRGSTLYEQYF.

This clonotype was found many times. V is TRBV4-1 and J is TRBJ2-2; tentative D call: TRBD1 (6 bases). V was pared by 4 bases and J by 7 bases, with 13 bases between. CDR1 MGHRA and CDR2 YSYEKL come from the germline V gene. This CDR3 spans 14 amino acids. For the CDR3, the DNA is TGCGCCAGCAGCCCCACAGGGTTGATCGGGGAGCTGTTTTTT. Translation: CASSPTGLIGELFF.

V gene TRBV4-3 combines with J gene TRBJ2-7; unclear D gene. Trimming cost V 0 bases and J 2 bases, with 17 bases left between them. Germline-derived CDR1 and CDR2 are LGHNA and YSLEER. CDR3 size: 17 residues. The CDR3 coding sequence is TGCGCCAGCAGCCAAGATGCTTCCTCGGACGGTGCCTACGAGCAGTACTTC. It specifies CASSQDASSDGAYEQYF.